One sample yielded the 30 T cell receptor beta chains listed below, sequenced in a study of CD4 T cells in relation to SARS-CoV-2 and coronaviruses. The assay was immunoSEQ multiplex PCR, and TCRdb's table has in-frame clones only and misses some. The sample contains tens of thousands of clones, about 91% of which appear only once. The sequenced sample was naive CD4+ T cells from PBMCs. Specified subset: naive CD4+ T cells isolated by negative enrichment. The receptors were sampled from an adult with COVID-19.

The rearrangement uses TRBV11-2 and TRBJ1-5; 10 bases match TRBD1. Germline CDR1 is SGHAT and CDR2 is FQNNGV. The CDR3 is made up of 15 amino acids. V gave up 5 bases and J gave up 0 bases; unmatched junction bases: 1. This CDR3 is CASSDRGHSNQPQHF. CDR3 nucleotide sequence: TGTGCCAGCAGCGACAGGGGGCATAGCAATCAGCCCCAGCATTTT. The full variable domain, in which reference TRBV11-2 and TRBJ1-5 provide the parts outside the CDR3, is EAGVAQSPRYKIIEKRQSVAFWCNPISGHATLYWYQQILGQGPKLLIQFQNNGVVDDSQLPKDRFSAERLKGVDSTLKIQPAKLEDSAVYLCASSDRGHSNQPQHFGDGTRLSIL.

The V gene is TRBV14, the J gene TRBJ1-1; possible D gene TRBD1, 6 bases. The CDR3 totals 17 residues. The germline V gene encodes CDR1 SGHDN and CDR2 FVKESK. The germline V and J ends were trimmed by 1 base and 1 base, with 16 bases remaining between them. DNA for the CDR3: TGTGCCAGCAGCCAAGGGGGGCTTTTTTCCAGGAACACTGAAGCTTTCTTT. Translated, it gives CASSQGGLFSRNTEAFF.

This chain links TRBV5-1 with TRBJ2-1; 9 bases align to TRBD2. Trimming took 1 base from V and 0 from J; bases not matched to a gene: 5. This CDR3 contains 17 residues. Looked up from germline, CDR1 is SGHRS and CDR2 is YFSETQ. CDR3 coding DNA: TGCGCCAGCAGCTTGACCGCTAGCGGGGACTCCTACAATGAGCAGTTCTTC. Translation: CASSLTASGDSYNEQFF. The full variable domain, completed using reference TRBV5-1 and TRBJ2-1, is KAGVTQTPRYLIKTRGQQVTLSCSPISGHRSVSWYQQTPGQGLQFLFEYFSETQRNKGNFPGRFSGRQFSNSRSEMNVSTLELGDSALYLCASSLTASGDSYNEQFFGPGTRLTVL.

The rearrangement joins TRBV3-1 (or the pseudogene TRBV3-2) to TRBJ1-1; 8 bases are shared with TRBD1. The CDR3 loop spans 14 amino acids. Germline trimming cut 4 bases from V and 4 bases from J; bases unmatched to any gene: 5. Per the germline V gene, CDR1 is LGHDT and CDR2 is YNNKEL (reference sequence). The DNA for the CDR3 is TGTGCCAGCAGCCTTGGACAGGGTTTCACTGAAGCTTTCTTT. Its translation is CASSLGQGFTEAFF.

This clone was counted a single time. The chain recombines TRBV28 with TRBJ2-1, with D perhaps matching TRBD2 (5 bases). The germline V and J ends were trimmed by 4 bases and 8 bases, with 21 bases remaining between them. Germline lookup yields CDR1 MDHEN and CDR2 SYDVKM. This CDR3 contains 16 residues. The CDR3 sequence: CASSSTPGGWAHEQFF. DNA for the CDR3: TGTGCCAGCAGTTCCACCCCTGGAGGTTGGGCCCATGAGCAGTTCTTC.

The rearrangement joins TRBV4-1 to TRBJ2-7; D unresolved. Trimming removed 0 bases at V and 0 bases at J, with 12 bases between. Germline CDR1 MGHRA, CDR2 YSYEKL. The CDR3 loop spans 16 amino acids. CDR3 amino acids: CASSQDRRLYSYEQYF. The DNA for the CDR3 is TGCGCCAGCAGCCAAGATCGCCGTCTGTACTCCTACGAGCAGTACTTC.

The rearrangement joins TRBV7-8 to TRBJ1-5, with TRBD1 matching over 9 bases. Germline V CDR1 and CDR2: SGHVS, FQNEAQ. The J segment lost 6 bases and the V segment lost 0 bases, leaving 3 bases of the junction unmatched. The CDR3 is made up of 15 amino acids. CDR3 in amino acids: CASSLAGTGFQPQHF. CDR3 sequence (DNA): TGTGCCAGCAGCTTAGCCGGGACAGGGTTTCAGCCCCAGCATTTT.

This clone was recorded once. The rearrangement links TRBV14 to TRBJ2-7; D gene uncertain. CDR3 size: 11 residues. CDR1 SGHDN and CDR2 FVKESK come from the germline V gene. V lost 4 bases and J lost 6, with 7 bases in between. CDR3 in amino acids: CASSPGREQYF. In nucleotides, the CDR3 is TGTGCCAGCAGCCCCGGGCGCGAGCAGTACTTC.

This CDR3 reads CAWTVSRLTGELFF. The CDR3 coding sequence is TGTGCCTGGACTGTGAGTCGCTTAACCGGGGAGCTGTTTTTT. This chain joins TRBV30 and TRBJ2-2; D gene ambiguous. The CDR3 sequence is 14 residues long. Germline CDR1 GTSNPN, CDR2 SVGIG (reference sequence). V lost 4 bases, J lost 5 bases, and 14 bases lay in between.

This clone was detected only once. The chain is built from TRBV6-2 or TRBV6-3 and TRBJ1-2; D gene unclear. V was pared by 2 bases and J by 8 bases, with 12 bases between. In germline, CDR1 is MNHEY, CDR2 SVGEGT. The CDR3 loop spans 13 amino acids. As DNA, the CDR3 is TGTGCCAGCAGTTACGGCCAGGCGGGCGGCTACACCTTC. Encoded protein: CASSYGQAGGYTF.

This clone was detected only once. This chain connects TRBV7-9 to TRBJ2-3; 7 nucleotides line up with TRBD2. The CDR3 loop spans 17 amino acids. With 1 base clipped from V and 6 bases from J, the junction kept 13 bases outside the gene matches. Germline assignment: CDR1 SEHNR and CDR2 FQNEAQ (reference sequence). The CDR3 nucleotides read TGTGCCAGCAGCTTAGGATTCGGAGGAAGCGGGATTGATACGCAGTATTTT. Translating it yields CASSLGFGGSGIDTQYF.

The genes are TRBV5-1 and TRBJ2-2, with TRBD1 identical over 7 bases. Unmatched junction bases numbered 0, after V lost 1 base and J lost 3 bases. The CDR3 runs 14 residues. Germline V gene data show CDR1 as SGHRS and CDR2 as YFSETQ. The CDR3 loop reads CASSLTGDTGELFF. The DNA of the CDR3 is TGCGCCAGCAGCTTGACAGGGGACACCGGGGAGCTGTTTTTT.

V is TRBV5-4 and J is TRBJ2-5; 7 bases match TRBD1. The V segment lost 6 bases and the J segment 0 bases; nucleotides outside the gene matches: 5. Per the germline V gene, CDR1 is SGHNT and CDR2 is YYREEE (reference sequence). The CDR3 is 14 amino acids. DNA for the CDR3: TGTGCCAGCAACCCGGGGACAGACCAAGAGACCCAGTACTTC. Translation gives CASNPGTDQETQYF. Drawing the rest from reference TRBV5-4 and TRBJ2-5, the complete variable domain is ETGVTQSPTHLIKTRGQQVTLRCSSQSGHNTVSWYQQALGQGPQFIFQYYREEENGRGNFPPRFSGLQFPNYSSELNVNALELDDSALYLCASNPGTDQETQYFGPGTRLLVL.

The rearrangement uses TRBV29-1 and TRBJ2-7, with a possible D match to TRBD2 (6 bases). The CDR3 totals 13 residues. Trimming took 4 bases from V and 3 from J, leaving 13 bases between them. CDR1 is SQVTM and CDR2 is ANQGSEA in the germline V gene. Here the CDR3 reads CSVGPLGGYEQYF. The CDR3 DNA reads as TGCAGCGTTGGACCCTTGGGGGGCTACGAGCAGTACTTC.

This clone was seen once. The V call is TRBV7-2, the J call TRBJ1-4; 8 nucleotides line up with TRBD1. V was pared by 5 bases and J by 5 bases, with 4 bases of the junction left unmatched. This CDR3 is built from 14 residues. Germline CDR1 and CDR2: SGHTA and FQGNSA. CDR3 bases: TGTGCCAGCAGCAGACGGGACAGGAATGAAAAACTGTTTTTT. This gives the protein CASSRRDRNEKLFF.

This chain joins TRBV5-1 and TRBJ2-2; D gene uncertain. This CDR3 contains 15 residues. The V gene lost 4 bases and the J gene lost 1 base, with 11 bases spanning the gap. In germline, CDR1 is SGHRS, CDR2 YFSETQ. CDR3 coding DNA: TGCGCCAGCAGCAAGGCTGGGGAGAACACCGGGGAGCTGTTTTTT. Its protein is CASSKAGENTGELFF.

This chain links TRBV7-2 with TRBJ2-7; the D gene is possibly TRBD1 (6 bases). CDR1 is SGHTA and CDR2 is FQGNSA in the germline V gene. This CDR3 comprises 13 residues. V was clipped by 2 bases and J by 2 bases, with 7 bases between them. For the CDR3, the DNA is TGTGCCAGCAGCTTAAGGACAGCCTACGAGCAGTACTTC. The encoded protein is CASSLRTAYEQYF.

The chain links TRBV4-1 to TRBJ1-5; D uncertain. Trimming left V 1 base short and J 5 bases short, with 12 bases between. CDR1 is MGHRA, CDR2 YSYEKL, per germline. The CDR3 length is 15 residues. The CDR3 loop reads CASSQGWSVDQPQHF. For the CDR3, the DNA is TGCGCCAGCAGCCAAGGATGGAGTGTCGATCAGCCCCAGCATTTT.

The CDR3 here is CASSNNRGQGAWVSYEQYF. CDR3 DNA: TGCGCCAGCAGCAATAACCGGGGACAGGGGGCGTGGGTGTCCTACGAGCAGTACTTC. The V call is TRBV5-1, the J call TRBJ2-7; 12 nucleotides line up with TRBD1. Per germline, CDR1 SGHRS and CDR2 YFSETQ. Trimming took 4 bases from V and 1 from J; bases not matched to a gene: 15. There are 19 residues in the CDR3.

This rearrangement joins TRBV9 to TRBJ2-7; the match to TRBD2 covers 8 bases. This CDR3 contains 14 residues. Germline V gene sequence: CDR1 SGDLS, CDR2 YYNGEE. V lost 3 bases, J lost 2 bases, and 4 bases stayed unmatched. The CDR3 region is CASSAGRVTYEQYF. Written as DNA, the CDR3 is TGTGCCAGCAGCGCCGGGAGGGTGACCTACGAGCAGTACTTC.

The chain joins TRBV5-8 to TRBJ1-3, with a tentative D call TRBD1 (6 bases). There are 15 residues in the CDR3. Germline lookup yields CDR1 SGHTS and CDR2 YDEGEE. V lost 2 bases and J 0 bases, leaving 9 bases between the germline ends. In DNA form, the CDR3 reads TGTGCCAGCAGCTTTGTCAGGGGCTCTGGAAACACCATATATTTT. It yields the protein CASSFVRGSGNTIYF.

The CDR3 sequence: CASSQEGGQPQETQYF. The CDR3 DNA reads as TGTGCCAGCAGCCAAGAAGGGGGACAACCACAAGAGACCCAGTACTTC. V and J are TRBV3-1 (or the pseudogene TRBV3-2) and TRBJ2-5; D possibly corresponds to TRBD1 (6 bases). The germline V and J ends were trimmed by 0 bases and 2 bases, with 13 bases remaining between them. The germline V gene has CDR1 LGHDT and CDR2 YNNKEL (reference sequence). This CDR3 comprises 16 residues.

The chain joins TRBV11-2 to TRBJ2-7; no clear D gene. Germline V CDR1 and CDR2: SGHAT, FQNNGV. Trimming took 5 bases from V and 0 from J, leaving 17 bases between them. CDR3 length: 16 amino acids. CDR3 residues: CASSSLRTASSYEQYF. CDR3 DNA: TGTGCCAGCAGCAGCTTGAGGACCGCGAGCTCCTACGAGCAGTACTTC.

This chain connects TRBV19 to TRBJ1-1; maybe TRBD1 (6 bases). CDR1 is LNHDA, CDR2 SQIVND, per germline (reference sequence). The germline V and J ends were trimmed by 3 bases and 5 bases, with 16 bases remaining between them. The CDR3 contains 15 residues. CDR3 residues: CASSIAGGRWTEAFF. In nucleotides, the CDR3 is TGTGCCAGTAGTATCGCTGGGGGCAGGTGGACTGAAGCTTTCTTT.

The V gene is TRBV6-5, the J gene TRBJ2-1; D perhaps matches TRBD2 (6 bases). CDR3 size: 11 residues. Trimming removed 7 bases at V and 9 bases at J, with 10 bases between. CDR1 and CDR2 (germline): MNHEY, SVGAGI. The CDR3 coding sequence is TGTGCCAGCACCGACGGGGGTGAGCAGTTCTTC. It yields the protein CASTDGGEQFF.

This chain links TRBV6-5 with TRBJ2-7, with 10 bases aligning to TRBD1. The V and J ends lost 5 bases and 0 bases, in that order; junction bases with no gene match: 4. CDR1 is MNHEY, CDR2 SVGAGI, per germline. This CDR3 has 15 residues. The DNA for the CDR3 is TGTGCCAGCAGTAGACAGGGGGCCAGCTCCTACGAGCAGTACTTC. Translation gives CASSRQGASSYEQYF.

This CDR3 is CASLRGPISYNEQFF. The CDR3 nucleotides read TGTGCCAGCCTCAGGGGACCGATCTCCTACAATGAGCAGTTCTTC. The J gene is TRBJ2-1, the V gene TRBV7-9; D perhaps matches TRBD1 (6 bases). This CDR3 has 15 amino acids. V lost 8 bases and J lost 0, with 14 bases in between. In germline, CDR1 is SEHNR, CDR2 FQNEAQ (reference sequence). Using reference TRBV7-9 and TRBJ2-1 for the parts outside the CDR3, the full variable domain is DTGVSQNPRHKITKRGQNVTFRCDPISEHNRLYWYRQTLGQGPEFLTYFQNEAQLEKSRLLSDRFSAERPKGSFSTLEIQRTEQGDSAMYLCASLRGPISYNEQFFGPGTRLTVL.

The CDR3 nucleotides are TGTGCCAGCAGCGTGGGGGACAGGGTTCAGAACACTGAAGCTTTCTTT. It translates to CASSVGDRVQNTEAFF. The chain employs TRBV9 and TRBJ1-1; 9 nucleotides match TRBD1. V trimming: 2 bases; J trimming: 1 base; junction bases outside the gene matches: 6. Germline CDR1 SGDLS, CDR2 YYNGEE. The CDR3 has 16 residues.

This chain connects TRBV19 to TRBJ2-5, with TRBD1 matching 11 bases. The CDR3 is 14 amino acids. V was clipped by 5 bases and J by 4 bases; unmatched bases: 3. Germline V CDR1 and CDR2: LNHDA, SQIVND (reference sequence). CDR3 region: CASSGTGGRETQYF. CDR3 DNA: TGTGCCAGTAGTGGGACAGGGGGGAGAGAGACCCAGTACTTC.

The V call is TRBV27, the J call TRBJ2-7; D call uncertain. The CDR3 runs 14 residues. Trimming removed 6 bases from V and 2 bases from J, with 14 bases in between. Germline CDR1 reads MNHEY; CDR2 reads SMNVEV (reference sequence). CDR3: CASRFWGKTYEQYF. CDR3 DNA: TGTGCCAGCAGGTTCTGGGGTAAAACCTACGAGCAGTACTTC.